This passage covers 20 T cell receptor beta chains from one sample sequenced in a study of blood T cell repertoires in COVID-19. Profiling relied on immunoSEQ multiplex PCR, and the TCRdb table lists in-frame clones only, not all of them. The data show approximately 390,000 clones, 85% to 90% seen once. The sequenced material came from PBMCs or T cells enriched from blood (not recorded which). These TCRs come from a woman aged 50 to 60 who had recovered from COVID-19.

This clone was recorded only once. The chain couples TRBV18 to TRBJ1-3; the D is unclear. This CDR3 has 14 amino acids. The germline gives CDR1 KGHSH, CDR2 LQKENI. Trimming took off 6 bases at V and 3 bases at J, with 12 bases between the two ends. The CDR3 DNA reads TGTGCCAGCTCGCCCGGTACTTTTGGAAACACCATATATTTT. Its protein is CASSPGTFGNTIYF.

The rearrangement joins TRBV7-9 to TRBJ1-1; D is uncertain. Germline CDR1 reads SEHNR; CDR2 reads FQNEAQ (reference sequence). The ends were cut back, 1 base at V and 7 bases at J, with 4 bases in the middle. The CDR3 consists of 11 residues. In DNA form, the CDR3 reads TGTGCCAGCAGCTTAGTTCTTGAAGCTTTCTTT. Translation gives CASSLVLEAFF.

The chain joins TRBV6-1 to TRBJ1-5; D gene uncertain. This CDR3 comprises 16 residues. Trimming removed 2 bases at V and 0 bases at J, with 11 bases between. Germline-derived CDR1 and CDR2 are MNHNS and SASEGT. For the CDR3, the DNA is TGTGCCAGCAGTGAAATGGGCAGCTATAGCAATCAGCCCCAGCATTTT. It specifies CASSEMGSYSNQPQHF.

This chain joins TRBV7-2 and TRBJ1-2; 8 nucleotides align to TRBD1. The CDR3 sequence is 15 residues long. Germline assignment: CDR1 SGHTA and CDR2 FQGNSA. The V gene end was trimmed by 1 base and the J gene end by 2 bases; junction bases not matched to a gene: 3. CDR3 in amino acids: CASSLVGTGNYGYTF. Written as DNA, the CDR3 is TGTGCCAGCAGCTTAGTTGGGACAGGCAACTATGGCTACACCTTC. The full variable domain, with the rest looked up from reference TRBV7-2 and TRBJ1-2, is GAGVSQSPSNKVTEKGKDVELRCDPISGHTALYWYRQSLGQGLEFLIYFQGNSAPDKSGLPSDRFSAERTGGSVSTLTIQRTQQEDSAVYLCASSLVGTGNYGYTFGSGTRLTVV.

V is TRBV11-3 and J is TRBJ2-3, with D maybe TRBD2 (6 bases). Trimming shortened V by 4 bases and J by 5 bases, and 13 bases separated the two germline ends. The CDR3 consists of 14 residues. CDR1 and CDR2 (germline): SGHNT, YENEEA. The CDR3 nucleotides are TGTGCCAGCAGCTCCCGCGGGGATGGAGATACGCAGTATTTT. Protein product: CASSSRGDGDTQYF.

The chain uses TRBV4-3 and TRBJ1-3; D is unresolved. CDR1 is LGHNA, CDR2 YSLEER, per germline. V lost 1 base and J lost 4, with 5 bases in between. The CDR3 sequence is 13 residues long. The CDR3 loop is CASSQVSGNTIYF. CDR3 bases: TGCGCCAGCAGCCAAGTCTCGGGAAACACCATATATTTT.

This chain uses TRBV29-1 with TRBJ1-2; D is possibly TRBD1 (5 bases). The CDR3 sequence is 12 residues long. Per germline, CDR1 SQVTM and CDR2 ANQGSEA. V lost 0 bases, J lost 14 bases, and 16 bases lay in between. CDR3 nucleotides: TGCAGCGTTGAAGAGCAGGTCAGGGAAGGAACCTTC. This codes for CSVEEQVREGTF.

The chain couples TRBV18 to TRBJ1-1, with D perhaps matching TRBD1 (6 bases). Per the germline V gene, CDR1 is KGHSH and CDR2 is LQKENI. The ends were cut back, 8 bases at V and 4 bases at J, with 14 bases in the middle. The CDR3 spans 13 residues. The CDR3 region is CASLRGAATEAFF. The CDR3 nucleotides are TGTGCCAGCCTTCGGGGGGCGGCCACTGAAGCTTTCTTT.

This clone was counted once. The rearrangement joins TRBV11-2 to TRBJ1-3; D uncertain. Trimming cost V 4 bases and J 3 bases, with 7 bases left between them. CDR1 and CDR2 from the germline V gene are SGHAT and FQNNGV. The CDR3 is made up of 13 amino acids. CDR3: CASSSYSGNTIYF. The CDR3 bases are TGTGCCAGCAGCTCTTACAGTGGAAACACCATATATTTT. The full variable domain, with the rest looked up from reference TRBV11-2 and TRBJ1-3, is EAGVAQSPRYKIIEKRQSVAFWCNPISGHATLYWYQQILGQGPKLLIQFQNNGVVDDSQLPKDRFSAERLKGVDSTLKIQPAKLEDSAVYLCASSSYSGNTIYFGEGSWLTVV.

The chain's CDR3 is CASSFLGDQPQHF. Here the CDR3 DNA reads TGTGCCAGCAGTTTTCTGGGAGATCAGCCCCAGCATTTT. This chain uses TRBV27 with TRBJ1-5; no definite D call. The CDR3 totals 13 residues. The germline V gene encodes CDR1 MNHEY and CDR2 SMNVEV (reference sequence). V lost 3 bases, J lost 5 bases, and 8 bases lay in between.

This chain joins TRBV7-2 and TRBJ1-5; 7 nucleotides match TRBD1. Germline V CDR1 and CDR2: SGHTA, FQGNSA. The CDR3 has 14 residues. Unmatched junction bases numbered 6, after V lost 3 bases and J lost 7 bases. This CDR3 is CASSFLTGHQPQHF. The CDR3 coding sequence is TGTGCCAGCAGCTTCCTGACAGGGCACCAGCCCCAGCATTTT.

The table lists this clone with a count of one. The chain carries TRBV4-1 and TRBJ1-1; possibly TRBD1 for D (6 bases). The CDR3 has 12 residues. Germline V gives CDR1 MGHRA, CDR2 YSYEKL. With 1 base removed from V and 10 bases from J, the gap between germline ends came to 10 bases. Here the CDR3 reads CASSQGRGGAFF. The CDR3 nucleotides read TGCGCCAGCAGCCAAGGGAGGGGGGGAGCTTTCTTT.

This chain connects TRBV10-3 to TRBJ1-1; no definite D call. The CDR3 has 13 residues. The ends were cut back, 4 bases at V and 4 bases at J, with 10 bases in the middle. Germline CDR1 is ENHRY and CDR2 is SYGVKD. The CDR3 coding sequence is TGTGCCATCAGTGGGCTGACGGGCACTGAAGCTTTCTTT. Encoded protein: CAISGLTGTEAFF.

This chain connects TRBV29-1 to TRBJ2-1, with D unresolved. The germline V gene has CDR1 SQVTM and CDR2 ANQGSEA. V gave up 1 base and J gave up 4 bases, with 17 bases separating them. The CDR3 runs to 16 residues. CDR3 in DNA: TGCAGCGTTGAAGGCTACGTTTCGGCGGATTACAATGAGCAGTTCTTC. The encoded protein is CSVEGYVSADYNEQFF.

The rearrangement joins TRBV5-6 to TRBJ1-2; TRBD1 aligns across 7 bases. From germline, CDR1 is SGHDT and CDR2 YYEEEE. V was pared by 0 bases and J by 4 bases, with 6 bases of the junction left unmatched. The CDR3 is 15 residues long. The CDR3 sequence is CASSLGQGGTYGYTF. CDR3 sequence (DNA): TGTGCCAGCAGCTTGGGACAGGGTGGGACCTATGGCTACACCTTC.

The CDR3 region is CASRAGGETQYF. In nucleotides, the CDR3 is TGTGCCAGCAGGGCAGGCGGGGAGACCCAGTACTTC. The chain couples TRBV7-9 to TRBJ2-5, with D perhaps matching TRBD2 (5 bases). Germline CDR1 is SEHNR and CDR2 is FQNEAQ (reference sequence). The ends were cut back, 6 bases at V and 5 bases at J, with 10 bases in the middle. The CDR3 runs 12 residues.

This clone was picked up a small number of times. This chain joins TRBV4-3 and TRBJ1-2; 9 nucleotides match TRBD1. In germline, CDR1 is LGHNA, CDR2 YSLEER. This CDR3 has 16 residues. Unmatched junction bases numbered 5, after V lost 0 bases and J lost 3 bases. CDR3 residues: CASSQDRDRDYYGYTF. CDR3 DNA sequence: TGCGCCAGCAGCCAAGATCGGGACAGGGACTACTATGGCTACACCTTC.

The V gene is TRBV2, the J gene TRBJ1-1; D gene ambiguous. V lost 6 bases to trimming and J lost 5 bases, with 16 bases between them. The germline CDR1 and CDR2 sequences are SNHLY and FYNNEI. The CDR3 covers 14 residues. The CDR3 is CASRAPFSGTEAFF. CDR3 DNA sequence: TGTGCCAGCAGAGCCCCCTTCAGCGGGACTGAAGCTTTCTTT.

CDR3 nucleotides: TGTGCCAGCAGCCCCGACGGAGGTCAGCCCCAGCATTTT. It codes for CASSPDGGQPQHF. V usage is TRBV7-9 and J usage is TRBJ1-5; D ambiguous. The length of the CDR3 is 13 residues. Trimming stripped 5 bases from V and 6 bases from J, with 11 bases between. Germline CDR1 SEHNR, CDR2 FQNEAQ (reference sequence).

The rearrangement joins TRBV5-6 to TRBJ2-7; TRBD1 matches at 10 bases. CDR1 is SGHDT, CDR2 YYEEEE, per germline. The V gene end was trimmed by 2 bases and the J gene end by 5 bases; junction bases not matched to a gene: 4. The CDR3 has 14 residues. CDR3 nucleotides: TGTGCCAGCAGCTTTGGGACAGGGGTCCACGAGCAGTACTTC. This encodes CASSFGTGVHEQYF.